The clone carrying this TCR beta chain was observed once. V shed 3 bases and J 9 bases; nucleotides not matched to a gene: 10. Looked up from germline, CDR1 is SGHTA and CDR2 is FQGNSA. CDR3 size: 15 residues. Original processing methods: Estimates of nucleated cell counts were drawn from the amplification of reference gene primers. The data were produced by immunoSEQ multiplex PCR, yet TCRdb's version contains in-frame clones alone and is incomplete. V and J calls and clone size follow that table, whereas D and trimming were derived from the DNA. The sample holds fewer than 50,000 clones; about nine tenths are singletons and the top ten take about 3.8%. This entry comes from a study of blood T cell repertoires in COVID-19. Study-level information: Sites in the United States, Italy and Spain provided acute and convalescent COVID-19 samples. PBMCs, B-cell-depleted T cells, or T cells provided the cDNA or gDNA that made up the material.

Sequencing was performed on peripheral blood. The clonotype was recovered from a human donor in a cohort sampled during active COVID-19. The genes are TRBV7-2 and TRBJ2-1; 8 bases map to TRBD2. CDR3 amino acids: CASSFLGLEFGEQFF. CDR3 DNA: TGTGCCAGCAGCTTTTTGGGACTAGAGTTTGGTGAGCAGTTCTTC.